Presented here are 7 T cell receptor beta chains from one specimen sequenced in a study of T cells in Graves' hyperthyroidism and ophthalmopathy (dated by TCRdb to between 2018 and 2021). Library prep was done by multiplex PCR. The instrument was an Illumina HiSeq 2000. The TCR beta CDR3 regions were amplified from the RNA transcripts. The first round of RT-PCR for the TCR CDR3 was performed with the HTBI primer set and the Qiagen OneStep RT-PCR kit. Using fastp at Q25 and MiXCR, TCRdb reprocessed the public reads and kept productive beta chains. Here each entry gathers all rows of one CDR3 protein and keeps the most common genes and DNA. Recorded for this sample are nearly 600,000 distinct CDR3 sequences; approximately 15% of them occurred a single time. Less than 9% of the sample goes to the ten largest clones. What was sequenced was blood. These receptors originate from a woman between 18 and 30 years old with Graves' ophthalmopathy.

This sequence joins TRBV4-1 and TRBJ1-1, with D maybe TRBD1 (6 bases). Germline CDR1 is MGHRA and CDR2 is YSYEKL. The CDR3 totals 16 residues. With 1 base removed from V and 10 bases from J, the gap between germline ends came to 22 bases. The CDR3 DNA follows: TGCGCCAGCAGCCAAGGGGCCGGGCGGGGGCGCCTCGGAGCTTTCTTT. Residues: CASSQGAGRGRLGAFF.

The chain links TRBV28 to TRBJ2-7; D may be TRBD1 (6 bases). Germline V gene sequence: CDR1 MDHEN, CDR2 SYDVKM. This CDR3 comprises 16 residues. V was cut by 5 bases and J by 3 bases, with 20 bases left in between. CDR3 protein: CASSEGSALQGYEQYF. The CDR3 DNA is TGTGCCAGCAGTGAGGGGTCAGCCCTACAGGGCTACGAGCAGTACTTC.

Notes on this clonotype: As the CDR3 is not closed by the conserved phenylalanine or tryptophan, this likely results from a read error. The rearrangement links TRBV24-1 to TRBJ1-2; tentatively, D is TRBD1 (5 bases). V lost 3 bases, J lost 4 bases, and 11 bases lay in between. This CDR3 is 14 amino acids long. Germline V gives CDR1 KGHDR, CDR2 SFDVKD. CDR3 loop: CATSDPDRSYGYTL. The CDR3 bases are TGTGCCACCAGTGATCCTGACAGAAGCTATGGCTACACCCTC.

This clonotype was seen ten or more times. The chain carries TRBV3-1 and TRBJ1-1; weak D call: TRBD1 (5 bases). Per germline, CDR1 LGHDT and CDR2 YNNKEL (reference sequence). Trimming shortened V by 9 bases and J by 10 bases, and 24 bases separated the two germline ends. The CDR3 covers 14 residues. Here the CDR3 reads CARLWGGTDAGAFF. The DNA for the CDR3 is TGTGCCAGACTTTGGGGGGGGACCGACGCTGGAGCTTTCTTT. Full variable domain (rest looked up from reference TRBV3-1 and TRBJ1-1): DTAVSQTPKYLVTQMGNDKSIKCEQNLGHDTMYWYKQDSKKFLKIMFSYNNKELIINETVPNRFSPKSPDKAHLNLHINSLELGDSAVYFCARLWGGTDAGAFFGQGTRLTVV.

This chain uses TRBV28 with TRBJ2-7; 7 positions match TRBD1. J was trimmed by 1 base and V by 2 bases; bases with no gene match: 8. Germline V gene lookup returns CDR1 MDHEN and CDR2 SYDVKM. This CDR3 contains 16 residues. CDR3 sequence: CASSLPATGSSYEQYF. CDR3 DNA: TGTGCCAGCAGTTTACCCGCGACAGGGAGTTCCTACGAGCAGTACTTC.

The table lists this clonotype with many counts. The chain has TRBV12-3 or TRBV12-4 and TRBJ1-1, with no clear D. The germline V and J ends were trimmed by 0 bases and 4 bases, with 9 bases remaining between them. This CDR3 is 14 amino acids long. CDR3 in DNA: TGTGCCAGCAGTTTAGCGTCTCACGGCACTGAAGCTTTCTTT. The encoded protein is CASSLASHGTEAFF.

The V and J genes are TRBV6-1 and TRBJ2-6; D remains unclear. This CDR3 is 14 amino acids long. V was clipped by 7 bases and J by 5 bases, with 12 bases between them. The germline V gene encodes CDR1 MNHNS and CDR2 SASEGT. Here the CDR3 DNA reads TGTGCCAGCATTAATGACCTCTGGGCCAACGTCCTGACTTTC. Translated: CASINDLWANVLTF.